Listed below are T cell receptor beta chains from one sample, sequenced in a study of cytomegalovirus exposure and HLA in healthy donors. Clones were read by immunoSEQ multiplex PCR, and TCRdb kept only the in-frame ones, dropping some. The table records more than 60,000 clones, roughly 95% of them present only once. Sequencing was carried out using PBMCs. Receptors were obtained from a woman under 30 in good health and CMV-seropositive. CDR3s include the opening cysteine and the closing phenylalanine or tryptophan. The D gene is left open where the match is weak. A clone size is listed for some rows: how often the clone was seen (once, few, many), or a class if it is expanded.

size,D,V,J,DNA,CDR3
NA,TRBD2,TRBV6-4,TRBJ2-1,TGTGCCAGGAAACTTACTAGCGGGAGGGCCGTTGATGAGCAGTTCTTC,CARKLTSGRAVDEQFF
NA,TRBD2,TRBV28,TRBJ2-7,TGTGCCAGCAGTCCCGGGACTATCGAGCAGTACTTC,CASSPGTIEQYF
NA,NA,TRBV6-5,TRBJ2-7,TGTGCCAGCAGTTACGGGCAGGGGTCCACCTACGAGCAGTACTTC,CASSYGQGSTYEQYF
once,NA,TRBV28,TRBJ2-3,TGTGCCAGCAGTTTATCTAGCGGCACAGATACGCAGTATTTT,CASSLSSGTDTQYF
once,TRBD1,TRBV7-9,TRBJ2-2,TGTGCCAGCAGCTTTGGCAGGGGGCGTACCGGGGAGCTGTTTTTT,CASSFGRGRTGELFF
NA,NA,TRBV4-1,TRBJ1-5,TGCGCCAGCAGCCAAGTCCTCAATCAGCCCCAGCATTTT,CASSQVLNQPQHF
NA,TRBD2,TRBV19,TRBJ2-2,TGTGCCAGTAATTGGGAGGGCGCGAACACCGGGGAGCTGTTTTTT,CASNWEGANTGELFF
NA,NA,TRBV30,TRBJ1-2,TGTGCCTGGAGTGTACGAGAGGGATATGGCTACACCTTC,CAWSVREGYGYTF
NA,TRBD1,TRBV5-1,TRBJ2-7,TGCGCCAGTTCCCCGGGACAGGGTACTAACGAGCAGTACTTC,CASSPGQGTNEQYF
NA,TRBD2,TRBV30,TRBJ2-3,TGTGCCTGGAAGGGACTAGCGGGAGGGCCCGATACGCAGTATTTT,CAWKGLAGGPDTQYF
NA,TRBD1,TRBV28,TRBJ2-1,TGTGCCAGCAGCCCCCGGACAGGGATTTCCTACAATGAGCAGTTCTTC,CASSPRTGISYNEQFF
NA,TRBD2,TRBV28,TRBJ2-1,TGTGCCAGCAGTTTAGGGACTAGCGGGATAAGCAATGAGCAGTTCTTC,CASSLGTSGISNEQFF
NA,NA,TRBV18,TRBJ1-5,TGTGCCAGCTCACCAAGGGGGAGCTATCAGCCCCAGCATTTT,CASSPRGSYQPQHF
once,TRBD1,TRBV6-5,TRBJ1-5,TGTGCCAGCAGACCCGGGACAGCTAATCAGCCCCAGCATTTT,CASRPGTANQPQHF
NA,TRBD1,TRBV28,TRBJ2-7,TGTGCCAGCACCCTAACAGGGAAGGGGGCTAACGAGCAGTACTTC,CASTLTGKGANEQYF
NA,NA,TRBV5-1,TRBJ1-2,TGCGCCAGCAGCTTGGCCGTCGGGGAAGGCTACACCTTC,CASSLAVGEGYTF
NA,NA,TRBV6-1,TRBJ2-1,TGTGCCAGCAGTGATCTCTCGGCGGCTGAGCAGTTCTTC,CASSDLSAAEQFF
NA,NA,TRBV11-2,TRBJ2-7,TGTGCCAGCAGCTTAGCGGGACGGGAGCCCCTCTACGAGCAGTACTTC,CASSLAGREPLYEQYF
NA,NA,TRBV4-3,TRBJ1-5,TGCGCCAGCAGCCAAGATGGCGGGGAAAATCAGCCCCAGCATTTT,CASSQDGGENQPQHF
NA,TRBD2,TRBV15,TRBJ2-7,TGTGCCACCAGCAGAGAGAATTTGGGGCTAGCGGGCCCTTACGAGCAGTACTTC,CATSRENLGLAGPYEQYF
once,TRBD2,TRBV15,TRBJ2-5,TGTGCCACCAGCAGAGAAGGGGGACTAGCGGTGGAGACCCAGTACTTC,CATSREGGLAVETQYF
NA,NA,TRBV30,TRBJ2-6,TGTGCCTGGAGTCTCGGGGGCTCTGGGGCCAACGTCCTGACTTTC,CAWSLGGSGANVLTF
NA,TRBD1,TRBV29-1,TRBJ2-2,TGCAGCGTGAAACAGGGGCCGACAAACACCGGGGAGCTGTTTTTT,CSVKQGPTNTGELFF
NA,TRBD1,TRBV6-6,TRBJ1-5,TGTGCCAGCAGGTCACTCGAGACAGGGTTAGATCAGCCCCAGCATTTT,CASRSLETGLDQPQHF
NA,TRBD1,TRBV28,TRBJ2-1,TGTGCCAGCAGCTCCCCGGGACAGGACGTTTACAATGAGCAGTTCTTC,CASSSPGQDVYNEQFF
NA,NA,TRBV7-2,TRBJ2-2,TGTGCCAGCAGCTTTGGGGCAGGGAAGGGCACCGGGGAGCTGTTTTTT,CASSFGAGKGTGELFF
NA,NA,TRBV15,TRBJ2-1,TGTGCCACCAGCAGAGGCGCGGACAGCTACAATGAGCAGTTCTTC,CATSRGADSYNEQFF
NA,NA,TRBV4-1,TRBJ2-7,TGCGCCAGCAGCCAAGTCACGGTCACCCCCTACGAGCAGTACTTC,CASSQVTVTPYEQYF
NA,TRBD2,TRBV9,TRBJ2-3,TGTGCCAGCAGCGTAGACGGGGAGGGAGATACGCAGTATTTT,CASSVDGEGDTQYF
NA,TRBD1,TRBV6-6,TRBJ2-3,TGTGCCAGCGGTTACAGGGGCCTCACAGATACGCAGTATTTT,CASGYRGLTDTQYF
NA,NA,TRBV5-1,TRBJ2-7,TGCGCCAGCAGCTTGTCCCAGAACTACGAGCAGTACTTC,CASSLSQNYEQYF
NA,NA,TRBV6-5,TRBJ1-2,TGTGCCAGCAGTTTCGTCTGGGGGCATGGCTACACCTTC,CASSFVWGHGYTF
NA,NA,TRBV23-1,TRBJ2-7,TGCGCCAGCAGTCAACATCACCCCAGGGGCCTCCACGAGCAGTACTTC,CASSQHHPRGLHEQYF
NA,NA,TRBV23-1,TRBJ2-5,TGCGCCAGCAAAGCAGGGGATGAGACCCAGTACTTC,CASKAGDETQYF
NA,NA,TRBV2,TRBJ2-7,TGTGCCAGCAGTGAAGTCCAGGCAGGCGAGCAGTACTTC,CASSEVQAGEQYF
once,NA,TRBV4-1,TRBJ2-7,TGCGCCAGCAGCCAACCCCGGTTAGGAGGGGCCAGGGACGAGCAGTACTTC,CASSQPRLGGARDEQYF
once,TRBD2,TRBV6-5,TRBJ2-7,TGTGCCAGCAGTTGGGGGGGGACCTACCTCTACGAGCAGTACTTC,CASSWGGTYLYEQYF
NA,NA,TRBV11-2,TRBJ1-1,TGTGCCAGCAGCGTCGACAGGTGGCCGACCACTGAAGCTTTCTTT,CASSVDRWPTTEAFF
NA,NA,TRBV5-1,TRBJ1-4,TGCGCCAGCAGCTTGCCCCAGGGGTCCTCTAATGAAAAACTGTTTTTT,CASSLPQGSSNEKLFF
NA,TRBD2,TRBV7-9,TRBJ2-5,TGTGCCAGCAGTCAACTAGCGAGCGAGACCCAGTACTTC,CASSQLASETQYF
NA,NA,TRBV7-3,TRBJ2-1,TGTGCCAGCAGCCAATTCCCCCCGGGTCTAGCCTCTTGGAATGAGCAGTTCTTC,CASSQFPPGLASWNEQFF
NA,NA,TRBV11-2,TRBJ2-2,TGTGCCAGCAGCTTAGTGCGGAACACCGGGGAGCTGTTTTTT,CASSLVRNTGELFF